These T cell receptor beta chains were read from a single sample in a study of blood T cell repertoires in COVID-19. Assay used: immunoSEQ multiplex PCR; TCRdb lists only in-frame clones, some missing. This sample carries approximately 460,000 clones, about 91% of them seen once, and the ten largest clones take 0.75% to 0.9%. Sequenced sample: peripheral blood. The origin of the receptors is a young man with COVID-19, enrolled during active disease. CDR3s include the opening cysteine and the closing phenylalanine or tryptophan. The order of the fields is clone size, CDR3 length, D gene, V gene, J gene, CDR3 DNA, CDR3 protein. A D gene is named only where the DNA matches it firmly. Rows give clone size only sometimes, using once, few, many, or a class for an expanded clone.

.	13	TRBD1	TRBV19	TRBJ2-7	TGTGCCAGTAGAGGACAGGGGACCTACGAGCAGTACTTC	CASRGQGTYEQYF
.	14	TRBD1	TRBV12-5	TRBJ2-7	TGTGCTAGTGGTTTGTGGGGACAGTCCTACGAGCAGTACTTC	CASGLWGQSYEQYF
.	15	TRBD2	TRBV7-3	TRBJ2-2	TGTGCCAGCAGCTCCCGGAGGGAGGGATCCGGGGAGCTGTTTTTT	CASSSRREGSGELFF
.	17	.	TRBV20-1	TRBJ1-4	TGCAGTGCTAGTCCTTTCAGGGGCGGAACCCGGAATGAAAAACTGTTTTTT	CSASPFRGGTRNEKLFF
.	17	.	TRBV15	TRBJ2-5	TGTGCCACCAGCAGAGACCGACCCCAGACTAGTGGAGAGACCCAGTACTTC	CATSRDRPQTSGETQYF
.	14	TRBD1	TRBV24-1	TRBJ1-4	TGTGCCACCAGTGCCGGGACAGGGCCTGAAAAACTGTTTTTT	CATSAGTGPEKLFF
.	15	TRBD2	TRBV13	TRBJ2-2	TGTGCCAGCAGCTTAGCGGGAGGGGGTACCGGGGAGCTGTTTTTT	CASSLAGGGTGELFF
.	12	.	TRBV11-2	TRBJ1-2	TGTGCCAGCAGCTTAGAGAGAAGAGGCTACACCTTC	CASSLERRGYTF
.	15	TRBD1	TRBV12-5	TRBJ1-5	TGTGCTAGTGGTTCGGGACAGGCCGTCGGTCAGCCCCAGCATTTT	CASGSGQAVGQPQHF
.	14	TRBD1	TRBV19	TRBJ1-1	TGTGCCAGTAGGCACGGACAGGGGAACACTGAAGCTTTCTTT	CASRHGQGNTEAFF
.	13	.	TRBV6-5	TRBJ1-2	TGTGCCAGCAGTTACTCTCGGGGAGGGGGCTACACCTTC	CASSYSRGGGYTF
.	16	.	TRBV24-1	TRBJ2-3	TGTGCCACCAGTGGGGGGACTTTGGGATTTTCGGATACGCAGTATTTT	CATSGGTLGFSDTQYF
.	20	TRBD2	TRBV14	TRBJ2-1	TGTGCCAGCAGCCGAGGATTGGGACTAGCGGGAGGGGGCTCCTACAATGAGCAGTTCTTC	CASSRGLGLAGGGSYNEQFF
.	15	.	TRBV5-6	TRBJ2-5	TGTGCCAGCAGCTTGGTTGGTAGCGGACAAGAGACCCAGTACTTC	CASSLVGSGQETQYF
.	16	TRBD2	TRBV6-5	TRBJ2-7	TGTGCCAGCAGTTACACTCGGACTAGCGGGACCTACGAGCAGTACTTC	CASSYTRTSGTYEQYF
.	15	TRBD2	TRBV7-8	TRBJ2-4	TGTGCCAGCAGCTTAGAGACTAGCGTTGGAAACATTCAGTACTTC	CASSLETSVGNIQYF
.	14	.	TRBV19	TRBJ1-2	TGTGCCAGTAGTACCCAAGCAGGGAACTATGGCTACACCTTC	CASSTQAGNYGYTF
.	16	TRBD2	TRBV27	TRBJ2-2	TGTGCCAGCTCCCCGACTAGCGGGTTGGTACCCGGGGAGCTGTTTTTT	CASSPTSGLVPGELFF
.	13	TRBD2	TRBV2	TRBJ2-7	TGTGCCAGCAGTGCGGGGGGGGTCTACGAGCAGTACTTC	CASSAGGVYEQYF
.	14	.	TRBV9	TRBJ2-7	TGTGCCAGCAGCGTAGCCGGGGTTCTCTACGAGCAGTACTTC	CASSVAGVLYEQYF
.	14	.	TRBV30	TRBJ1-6	TGTGCCTGGACCGTGGGGATAGGAGGCTCACCCCTCCACTTT	CAWTVGIGGSPLHF
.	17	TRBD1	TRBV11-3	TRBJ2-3	TGTGCCAGCAGCTTAGCCCCCGGGACAGGGAGGACAGATACGCAGTATTTT	CASSLAPGTGRTDTQYF
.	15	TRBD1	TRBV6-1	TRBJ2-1	TGTGCCAGCAGTGACGGGACAGGGGGCTTTAATGAGCAGTTCTTC	CASSDGTGGFNEQFF
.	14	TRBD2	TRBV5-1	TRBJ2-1	TGCGCCAGCGGGAGTAGCGGGGCCAACAATGAGCAGTTCTTC	CASGSSGANNEQFF
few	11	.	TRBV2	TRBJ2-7	TGTGCCAGCACAGACAGCTACGAGCAGTACTTC	CASTDSYEQYF
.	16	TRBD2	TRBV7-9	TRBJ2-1	TGTGCCAGCAGCCCCCCCGGGACTAGCGGTCCTAATGAGCAGTTCTTC	CASSPPGTSGPNEQFF
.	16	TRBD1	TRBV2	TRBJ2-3	TGTGCCAGCAGCCGATCTACAGGGGCAACCACAGATACGCAGTATTTT	CASSRSTGATTDTQYF
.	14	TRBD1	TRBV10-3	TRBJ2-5	TGTGCCATCAGTGCTCAGGGGGGACAGGGGACCCAGTACTTC	CAISAQGGQGTQYF
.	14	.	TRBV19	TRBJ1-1	TGTGCCAGTAGTATAGAGGGGCGGTACACTGAAGCTTTCTTT	CASSIEGRYTEAFF
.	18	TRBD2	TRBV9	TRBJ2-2	TGTGCCAGCAGCGTAGAGGCAGCGGGGGGGACCCGTACCGGGGAGCTGTTTTTT	CASSVEAAGGTRTGELFF
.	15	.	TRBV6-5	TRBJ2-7	TGTGCCAGCAGTTACGGTCGACTAGACACCTACGAGCAGTACTTC	CASSYGRLDTYEQYF
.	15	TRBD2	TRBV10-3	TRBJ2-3	TGTGCCATCAGGACGCTAGCGGGGGATTCGGATACGCAGTATTTT	CAIRTLAGDSDTQYF
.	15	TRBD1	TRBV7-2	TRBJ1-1	TGTGCCAGCAGAAAAGGCCGGGACAGGGAGTACGTAACTTTCTTT	CASRKGRDREYVTFF
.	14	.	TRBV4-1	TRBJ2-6	TGCGCCAGCAGCCACGGGGGAAGGGCCAACGTCCTGACTTTC	CASSHGGRANVLTF
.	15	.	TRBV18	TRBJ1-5	TGTGCCAGCTCACGAACGGGGGGGAGCAATCAGCCCCAGCATTTT	CASSRTGGSNQPQHF
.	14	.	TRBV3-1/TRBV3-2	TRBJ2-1	TGTGCCAGCAGCCAGCGGACTGACCGGAATGAGCAGTTCTTC	CASSQRTDRNEQFF
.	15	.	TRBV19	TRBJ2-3	TGTGCCAGTAGTATTGGTCGGGGAAGCACAGATACGCAGTATTTT	CASSIGRGSTDTQYF
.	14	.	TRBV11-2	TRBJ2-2	TGTGCCAGCAGCTTAGGGCAGACTACCGGGGAGCTGTTTTTT	CASSLGQTTGELFF
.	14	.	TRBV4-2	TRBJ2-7	TGTGCCAGCAGCCAGGTCGGGGGGCTGGACGAGCAGTACTTC	CASSQVGGLDEQYF
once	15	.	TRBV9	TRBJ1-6	TGTGCCAGCAGCGTAGATCCGGGTATGAATTCACCCCTCCACTTT	CASSVDPGMNSPLHF
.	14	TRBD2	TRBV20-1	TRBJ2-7	TGCAGTGCTAGTTTGGGCGGGGGCTCCTACGAGCAGTACTTC	CSASLGGGSYEQYF
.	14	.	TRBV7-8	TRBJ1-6	TGTGCCAGCAGCTATTCTAACGAGAATTCACCCCTCCACTTT	CASSYSNENSPLHF
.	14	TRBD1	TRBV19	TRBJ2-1	TGTGCCAGTAGAGAAAATGACAGGGGCGATGAGCAGTTCTTC	CASRENDRGDEQFF
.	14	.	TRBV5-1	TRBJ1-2	TGCGCCAGCAGCTGGGGGGGCTCTGACTATGGCTACACCTTC	CASSWGGSDYGYTF
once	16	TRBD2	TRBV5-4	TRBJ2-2	TGTGCCAGCAGCTTGCAGGGACTAGCGCGTACCGGGGAGCTGTTTTTT	CASSLQGLARTGELFF
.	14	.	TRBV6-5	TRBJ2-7	TGTGCCAGCAGTTTAGACGGACAGCTCTACGAGCAGTACTTC	CASSLDGQLYEQYF
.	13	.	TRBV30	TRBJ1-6	TGTGCCTGGAGTGTCGGGGTAAATTCACCCCTCCACTTT	CAWSVGVNSPLHF
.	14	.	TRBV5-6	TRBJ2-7	TGTGCCAGCAGCTTACGGACACCACCCTACGAGCAGTACTTC	CASSLRTPPYEQYF
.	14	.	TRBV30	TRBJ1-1	TGTGCCTGGAGTAGAGAACCCCTGAACACTGAAGCTTTCTTT	CAWSREPLNTEAFF
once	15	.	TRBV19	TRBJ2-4	TGTGCCAGTAGTTCAGGGTTCCTAGCCAAAAACATTCAGTACTTC	CASSSGFLAKNIQYF
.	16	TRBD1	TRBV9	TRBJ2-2	TGTGCCAGCAGCCCCTACGACAGGGGTTACACCGGGGAGCTGTTTTTT	CASSPYDRGYTGELFF
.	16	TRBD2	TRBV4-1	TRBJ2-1	TGCGCCAGCAGCCAGTCCGGGACTAGCGGGGCGGGTGAGCAGTTCTTC	CASSQSGTSGAGEQFF
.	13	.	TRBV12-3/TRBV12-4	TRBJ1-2	TGTGCCAGCAGTTTACCCGGAGAATATGGCTACACCTTC	CASSLPGEYGYTF
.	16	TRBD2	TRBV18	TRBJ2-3	TGTGCCAGCTCTAGCGGGTCGAGGGGTTACACAGATACGCAGTATTTT	CASSSGSRGYTDTQYF
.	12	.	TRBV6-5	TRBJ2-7	TGTGCCAGTAGGGACACATACTACGAGCAGTACTTC	CASRDTYYEQYF
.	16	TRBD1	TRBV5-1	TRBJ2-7	TGCGCCAGCAGCTTGGATGGGGACAGGTTATTCTACGAGCAGTACTTC	CASSLDGDRLFYEQYF
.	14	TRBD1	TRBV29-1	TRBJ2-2	TGCAGCGTATCGCGGACAGGGGACACCGGGGAGCTGTTTTTT	CSVSRTGDTGELFF
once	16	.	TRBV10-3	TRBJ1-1	TGTGCCATCAGTGAGTCGGACGAAAGGGGGAACACTGAAGCTTTCTTT	CAISESDERGNTEAFF